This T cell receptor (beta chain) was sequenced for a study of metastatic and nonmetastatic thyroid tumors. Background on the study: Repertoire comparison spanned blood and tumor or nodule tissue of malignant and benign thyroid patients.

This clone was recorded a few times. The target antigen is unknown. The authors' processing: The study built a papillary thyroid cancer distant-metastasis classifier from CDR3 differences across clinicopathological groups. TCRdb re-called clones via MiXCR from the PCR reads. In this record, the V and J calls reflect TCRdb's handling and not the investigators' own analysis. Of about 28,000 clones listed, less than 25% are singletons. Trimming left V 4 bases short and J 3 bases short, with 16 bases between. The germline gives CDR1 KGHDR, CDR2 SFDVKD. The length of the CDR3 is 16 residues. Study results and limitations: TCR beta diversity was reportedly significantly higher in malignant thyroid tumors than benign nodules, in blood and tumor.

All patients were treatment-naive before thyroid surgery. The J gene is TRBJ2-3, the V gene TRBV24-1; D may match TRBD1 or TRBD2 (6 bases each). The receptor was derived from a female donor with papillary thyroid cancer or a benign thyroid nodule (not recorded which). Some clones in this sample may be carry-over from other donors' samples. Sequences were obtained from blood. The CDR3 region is CATSDKQGGGTDTQYF. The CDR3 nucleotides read TGTGCCACCAGTGACAAACAGGGCGGAGGGACAGATACGCAGTATTTT.